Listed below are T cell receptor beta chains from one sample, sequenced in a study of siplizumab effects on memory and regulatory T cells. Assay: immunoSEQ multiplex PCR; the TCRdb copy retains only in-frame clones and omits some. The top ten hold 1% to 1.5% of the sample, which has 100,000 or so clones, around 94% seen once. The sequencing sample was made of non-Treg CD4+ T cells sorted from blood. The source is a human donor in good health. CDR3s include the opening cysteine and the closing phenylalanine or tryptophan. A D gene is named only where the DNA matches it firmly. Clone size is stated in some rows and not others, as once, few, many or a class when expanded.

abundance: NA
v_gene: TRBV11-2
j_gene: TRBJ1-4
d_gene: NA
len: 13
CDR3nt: TGTGCCAGCAGCATTGACAGAAATGAAAAACTGTTTTTT
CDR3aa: CASSIDRNEKLFF

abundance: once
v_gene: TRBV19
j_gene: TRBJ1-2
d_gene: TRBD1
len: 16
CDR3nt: TGTGCCAGTAGTATAAAGCTTGGACAGGGAGACTATGGCTACACCTTC
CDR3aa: CASSIKLGQGDYGYTF

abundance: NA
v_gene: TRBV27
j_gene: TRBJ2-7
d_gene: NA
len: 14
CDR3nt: TGTGCCAGCAGTTTTAAGTGGGAGGCCCACGAGCAGTACTTC
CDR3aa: CASSFKWEAHEQYF

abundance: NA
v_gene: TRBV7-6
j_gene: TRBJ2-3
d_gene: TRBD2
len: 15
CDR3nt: TGTGCCAGCAGCCCCCGACTAGCGGGAGGAGATACGCAGTATTTT
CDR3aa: CASSPRLAGGDTQYF

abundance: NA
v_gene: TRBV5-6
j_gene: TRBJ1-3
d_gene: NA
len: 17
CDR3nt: TGTGCCAGCAGCTTAGGTTCCAGGCGATGGCCTGGAAACACCATATATTTT
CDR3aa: CASSLGSRRWPGNTIYF

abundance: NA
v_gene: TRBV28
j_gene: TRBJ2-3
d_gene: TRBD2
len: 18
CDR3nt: TGTGCCAGCAGTTTTCCGGGACTAGCGGGAGAAGGCACAGATACGCAGTATTTT
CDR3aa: CASSFPGLAGEGTDTQYF

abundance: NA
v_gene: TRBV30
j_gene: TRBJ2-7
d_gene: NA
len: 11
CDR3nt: TGTGCCTCCCAGGGGTACGACGAGCAGTACTTC
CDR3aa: CASQGYDEQYF

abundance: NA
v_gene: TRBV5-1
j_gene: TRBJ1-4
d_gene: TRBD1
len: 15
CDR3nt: TGCGCCAGCAGCGCCGCCGGGACAGGAAAAGAAAAACTGTTTTTT
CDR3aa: CASSAAGTGKEKLFF

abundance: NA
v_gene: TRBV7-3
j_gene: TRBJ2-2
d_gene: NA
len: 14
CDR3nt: TGTGCCAGCAGCTTGGTACAGGGAACCGGGGAGCTGTTTTTT
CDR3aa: CASSLVQGTGELFF

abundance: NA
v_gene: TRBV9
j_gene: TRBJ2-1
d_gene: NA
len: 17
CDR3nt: TGTGCCAGCAGCGTAGGGGCTACCTCGAGCTCCTACAATGAGCAGTTCTTC
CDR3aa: CASSVGATSSSYNEQFF

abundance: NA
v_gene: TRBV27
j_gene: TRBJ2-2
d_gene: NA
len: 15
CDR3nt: TGTGCCAGCAGTTGGGGTAGTCTCTCGGCCGGGGAGCTGTTTTTT
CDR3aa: CASSWGSLSAGELFF

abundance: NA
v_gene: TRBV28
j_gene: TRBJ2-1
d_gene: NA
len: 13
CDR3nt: TGTGCCAGCACCTCAGGGCCCAACAATGAGCAGTTCTTC
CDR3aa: CASTSGPNNEQFF